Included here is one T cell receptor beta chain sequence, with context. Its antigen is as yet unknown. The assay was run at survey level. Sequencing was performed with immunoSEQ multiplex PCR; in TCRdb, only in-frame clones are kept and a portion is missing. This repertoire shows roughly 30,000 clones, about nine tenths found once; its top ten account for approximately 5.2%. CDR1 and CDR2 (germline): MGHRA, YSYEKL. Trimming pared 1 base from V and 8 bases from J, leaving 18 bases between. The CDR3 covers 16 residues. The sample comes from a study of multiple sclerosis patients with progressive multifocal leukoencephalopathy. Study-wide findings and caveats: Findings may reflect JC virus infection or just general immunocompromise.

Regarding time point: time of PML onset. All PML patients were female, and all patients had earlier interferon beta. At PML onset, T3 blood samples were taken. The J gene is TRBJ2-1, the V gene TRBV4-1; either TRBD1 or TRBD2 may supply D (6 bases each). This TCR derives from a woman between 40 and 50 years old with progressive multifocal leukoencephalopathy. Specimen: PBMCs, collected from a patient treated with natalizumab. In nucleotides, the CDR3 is TGCGCCAGCAGCCAAGCAACGGGGGCCACTAGGGATGAGCAGTTCTTC. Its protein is CASSQATGATRDEQFF.